The subject of this entry is one TCR beta chain. The record originates from a study of blood T cell repertoires in COVID-19. Background on the study: T cells, B-cell-depleted T cells, or PBMCs provided the cDNA or gDNA that served as material.

The V end was cut by 4 bases, the J end by 4 bases, with 7 bases between. The CDR3 loop spans 12 amino acids. Germline V gene sequence: CDR1 SGHAT, CDR2 FQNNGV. How the authors handled the data: Researchers report that nucleated cell counts were estimated from reference gene primer amplification. The table came from immunoSEQ multiplex PCR; TCRdb's copy has only in-frame clones and leaves some out. V and J calls and clone size follow that table, whereas D and trimming were derived from the DNA. The sample includes roughly 500,000 clones, around 85% of them seen just once. Input material: peripheral blood. This clonotype originated in a human donor in a cohort sampled during active COVID-19. The chain joins TRBV11-2 to TRBJ1-2; D unresolved. The CDR3 sequence: CASSSPPYGYTF. In DNA form, the CDR3 reads TGTGCCAGCAGCTCTCCCCCCTATGGCTACACCTTC. The full variable domain, completed using reference TRBV11-2 and TRBJ1-2, is EAGVAQSPRYKIIEKRQSVAFWCNPISGHATLYWYQQILGQGPKLLIQFQNNGVVDDSQLPKDRFSAERLKGVDSTLKIQPAKLEDSAVYLCASSSPPYGYTFGSGTRLTVV.